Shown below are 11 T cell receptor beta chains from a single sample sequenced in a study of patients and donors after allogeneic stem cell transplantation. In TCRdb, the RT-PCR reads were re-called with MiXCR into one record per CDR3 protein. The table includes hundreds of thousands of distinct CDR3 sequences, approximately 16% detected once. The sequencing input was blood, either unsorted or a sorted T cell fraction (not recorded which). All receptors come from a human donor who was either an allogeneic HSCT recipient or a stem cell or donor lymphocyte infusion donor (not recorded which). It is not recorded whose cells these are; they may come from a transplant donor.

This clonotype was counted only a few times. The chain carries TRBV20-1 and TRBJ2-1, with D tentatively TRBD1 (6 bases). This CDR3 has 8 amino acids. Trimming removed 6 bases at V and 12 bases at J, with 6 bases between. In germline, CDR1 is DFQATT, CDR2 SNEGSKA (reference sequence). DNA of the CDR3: TGCAGTGCACAGGGGCAGTTCTTC. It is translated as CSAQGQFF.

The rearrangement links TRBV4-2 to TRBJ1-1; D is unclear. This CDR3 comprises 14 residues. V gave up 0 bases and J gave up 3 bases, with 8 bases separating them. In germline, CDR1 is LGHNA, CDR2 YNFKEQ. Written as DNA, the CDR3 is TGTGCCAGCAGCCAAGACCAACGTTACACTGAAGCTTTCTTT. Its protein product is CASSQDQRYTEAFF.

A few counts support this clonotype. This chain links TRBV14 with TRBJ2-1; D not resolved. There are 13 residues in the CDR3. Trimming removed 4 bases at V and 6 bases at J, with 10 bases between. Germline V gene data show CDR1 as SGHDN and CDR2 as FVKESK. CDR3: CASSPNLGNEQFF. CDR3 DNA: TGTGCCAGCAGCCCGAACCTGGGCAATGAGCAGTTCTTC.

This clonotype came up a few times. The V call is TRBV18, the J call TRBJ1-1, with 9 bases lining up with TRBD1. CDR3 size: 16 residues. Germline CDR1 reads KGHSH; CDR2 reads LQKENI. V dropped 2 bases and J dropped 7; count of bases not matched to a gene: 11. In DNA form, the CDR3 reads TGTGCCAGCTCACCAAGTGGGACAGGGCGTCCAATTGAAGCTTTCTTT. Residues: CASSPSGTGRPIEAFF.

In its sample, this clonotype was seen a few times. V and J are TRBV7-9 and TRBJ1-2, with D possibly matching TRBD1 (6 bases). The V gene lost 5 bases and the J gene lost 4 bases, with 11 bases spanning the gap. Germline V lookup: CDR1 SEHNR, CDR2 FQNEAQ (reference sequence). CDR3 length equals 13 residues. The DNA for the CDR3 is TGTGCCAGCAGCGAGGGGGGCGGCTATGGCTACACCTTC. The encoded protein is CASSEGGGYGYTF.

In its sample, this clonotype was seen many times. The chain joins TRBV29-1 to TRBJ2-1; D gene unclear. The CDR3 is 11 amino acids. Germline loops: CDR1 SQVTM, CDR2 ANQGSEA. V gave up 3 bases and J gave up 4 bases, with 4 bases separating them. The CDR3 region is CSVDSYNEQFF. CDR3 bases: TGCAGCGTTGATAGTTACAATGAGCAGTTCTTC.

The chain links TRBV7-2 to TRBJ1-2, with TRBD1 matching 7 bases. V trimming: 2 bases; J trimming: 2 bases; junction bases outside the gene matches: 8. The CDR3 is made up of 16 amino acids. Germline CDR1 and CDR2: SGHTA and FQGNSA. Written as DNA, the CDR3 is TGTGCCAGCAGCTTAACGGAAAGACAGGGAAACTATGGCTACACCTTC. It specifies CASSLTERQGNYGYTF.

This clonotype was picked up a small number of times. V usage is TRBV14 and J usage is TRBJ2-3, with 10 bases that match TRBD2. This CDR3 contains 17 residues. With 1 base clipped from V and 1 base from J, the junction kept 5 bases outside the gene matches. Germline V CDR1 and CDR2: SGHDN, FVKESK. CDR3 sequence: CASSQALAGVRTDTQYF. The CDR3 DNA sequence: TGTGCCAGCAGCCAAGCCCTAGCGGGAGTCCGCACAGATACGCAGTATTTT.

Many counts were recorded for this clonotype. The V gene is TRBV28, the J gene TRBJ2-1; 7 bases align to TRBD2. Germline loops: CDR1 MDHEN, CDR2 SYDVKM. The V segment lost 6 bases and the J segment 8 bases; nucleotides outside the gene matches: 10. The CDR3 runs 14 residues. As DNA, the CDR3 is TGTGCCAGCAGAGGAAGCGGGATTCACCATGAGCAGTTCTTC. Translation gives CASRGSGIHHEQFF.

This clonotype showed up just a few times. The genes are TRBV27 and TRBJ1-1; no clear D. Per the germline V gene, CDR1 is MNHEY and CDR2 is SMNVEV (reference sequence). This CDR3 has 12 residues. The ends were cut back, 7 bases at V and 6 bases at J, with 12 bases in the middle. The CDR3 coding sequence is TGTGCCAGCACAGGTGGTAGCGCTGAAGCTTTCTTT. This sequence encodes CASTGGSAEAFF.

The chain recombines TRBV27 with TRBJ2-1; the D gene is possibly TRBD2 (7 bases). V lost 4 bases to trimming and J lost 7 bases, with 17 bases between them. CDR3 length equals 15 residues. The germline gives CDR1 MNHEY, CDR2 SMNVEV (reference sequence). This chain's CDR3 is CASSYHEGGVNEQFF. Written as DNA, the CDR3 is TGTGCCAGCAGTTACCATGAGGGGGGGGTTAATGAGCAGTTCTTC.